These T cell receptor beta chains were read from a single sample in a study of blood T cells in healthy people across ages. TCRdb redid the calling of the 5' RACE reads with MiXCR, one entry per CDR3 protein. The top ten hold 10% to 13% of the sample, which has some 940,000 distinct CDR3 sequences, just under 30% seen once. This same sample was also part of a study on T cells of mothers and their children.

The material sequenced was blood. The receptors here all came from a woman aged 40 to 55 in good health. The CDR3 runs from the conserved cysteine through the conserved F or W. Each record gives: J gene, D gene, CDR3 length, V gene, clone size, CDR3 protein, CDR3 DNA. A D gene is named only where the DNA matches it firmly. Some rows have no size entry. The others give once, few or many, or a class for an expanded clone.

TRBJ2-7 | TRBD1 | 14 | TRBV25-1 | few | CASSEGTGHYEQYF | TGTGCCAGCAGTGAGGGGACAGGGCACTACGAGCAGTACTTC
TRBJ2-7 | NA | 14 | TRBV4-1 | many | CASSQGKGGYEQYF | TGCGCCAGCAGCCAAGGGAAGGGGGGCTACGAGCAGTACTTC
TRBJ2-7 | NA | 15 | TRBV18 | many | CASLTNRQVKGEQYF | TGTGCCAGCTTAACTAATAGACAGGTGAAAGGAGAGCAGTACTTC
TRBJ2-1 | TRBD2 | 15 | TRBV10-3 | few | CAISSTSGGPNEQFF | TGTGCCATCAGTTCTACTAGCGGGGGACCGAATGAGCAGTTCTTC
TRBJ1-1 | NA | 13 | TRBV7-2 | NA | CASSPHEVTEAFF | TGTGCCAGCAGCCCCCATGAGGTGACTGAAGCTTTCTTT
TRBJ2-3 | NA | 15 | TRBV7-2 | many | CASSLTGTLKDTQYF | TGTGCCAGCAGCCTGACCGGGACCCTGAAAGATACGCAGTATTTT
TRBJ2-7 | TRBD1 | 12 | TRBV20-1 | NA | CSAPGQAYEQYF | TGCAGTGCCCCCGGACAGGCCTACGAGCAGTACTTC
TRBJ1-1 | NA | 16 | TRBV6-1 | NA | CASTLMGQLVNTEAFF | TGTGCCAGCACACTAATGGGGCAGCTTGTTAACACTGAAGCTTTCTTT
TRBJ2-1 | NA | 12 | TRBV6-5 | many | CASSYLGNEQFF | TGTGCCAGCAGTTACTTGGGCAATGAGCAGTTCTTC
TRBJ1-2 | TRBD1 | 15 | TRBV9 | NA | CASSPRGTEVYGYTF | TGTGCCAGCAGCCCCCGAGGGACAGAGGTATATGGCTACACCTTC
TRBJ1-1 | NA | 13 | TRBV2 | NA | CASSDSQTTEAFF | TGTGCCAGCAGTGATTCGCAAACCACTGAAGCTTTCTTT
TRBJ2-5 | NA | 11 | TRBV10-3 | many | CAIREGETQYF | TGTGCCATCAGGGAGGGAGAGACCCAGTACTTC
TRBJ1-1 | TRBD1 | 14 | TRBV5-1 | many | CASRRGGGNTEAFF | TGCGCCAGCAGGAGAGGAGGGGGCAACACTGAAGCTTTCTTT
TRBJ1-5 | NA | 17 | TRBV7-2 | few | CASSPLGRGRGNQPQHF | TGTGCCAGCAGCCCCCTCGGGAGGGGTAGGGGAAATCAGCCCCAGCATTTT
TRBJ1-5 | NA | 14 | TRBV4-1 | NA | CASSQDSLGQPQHF | TGCGCCAGCAGCCAGGACTCCCTCGGTCAGCCCCAGCATTTT
TRBJ2-1 | TRBD1 | 16 | TRBV4-2 | NA | CASNRPTGGAGNEQFF | TGTGCCAGCAACCGCCCCACAGGGGGCGCGGGAAATGAGCAGTTCTTC
TRBJ1-6 | NA | 16 | TRBV12-3/TRBV12-4 | NA | CASSTAFQGRFSPLHF | TGTGCCAGCAGCACCGCTTTCCAGGGGCGGTTTTCACCCCTCCACTTT
TRBJ2-5 | NA | 14 | TRBV4-1 | many | CASSQVTGQETQYF | TGCGCCAGCAGCCAAGTCACAGGGCAAGAGACCCAGTACTTC
TRBJ2-5 | TRBD1 | 19 | TRBV5-4 | few | CASSLSGLPRGRTQETQYF | TGTGCCAGCAGCTTGTCGGGTCTCCCGAGGGGGCGGACTCAAGAGACCCAGTACTTC
TRBJ1-1 | NA | 12 | TRBV28 | few | CASSPRGAEAFF | TGTGCCAGCAGTCCACGGGGAGCTGAAGCTTTCTTT
TRBJ2-2 | NA | 16 | TRBV6-5 | NA | CASSYWGGSNTGELFF | TGTGCCAGCAGTTACTGGGGAGGCTCGAACACCGGGGAGCTGTTTTTT
TRBJ1-1 | TRBD1 | 12 | TRBV29-1 | NA | CSVRQGPTEAFF | TGCAGCGTCAGACAGGGACCCACTGAAGCTTTCTTT
TRBJ1-4 | NA | 15 | TRBV5-1 | NA | CASSLRVGGGEKLFF | TGCGCCAGCAGCCTGCGGGTCGGGGGGGGTGAAAAACTGTTTTTT
TRBJ2-1 | TRBD2 | 14 | TRBV5-1 | NA | CASSWTSGRGEQFF | TGCGCCAGCAGCTGGACTAGCGGGAGAGGGGAGCAGTTCTTC